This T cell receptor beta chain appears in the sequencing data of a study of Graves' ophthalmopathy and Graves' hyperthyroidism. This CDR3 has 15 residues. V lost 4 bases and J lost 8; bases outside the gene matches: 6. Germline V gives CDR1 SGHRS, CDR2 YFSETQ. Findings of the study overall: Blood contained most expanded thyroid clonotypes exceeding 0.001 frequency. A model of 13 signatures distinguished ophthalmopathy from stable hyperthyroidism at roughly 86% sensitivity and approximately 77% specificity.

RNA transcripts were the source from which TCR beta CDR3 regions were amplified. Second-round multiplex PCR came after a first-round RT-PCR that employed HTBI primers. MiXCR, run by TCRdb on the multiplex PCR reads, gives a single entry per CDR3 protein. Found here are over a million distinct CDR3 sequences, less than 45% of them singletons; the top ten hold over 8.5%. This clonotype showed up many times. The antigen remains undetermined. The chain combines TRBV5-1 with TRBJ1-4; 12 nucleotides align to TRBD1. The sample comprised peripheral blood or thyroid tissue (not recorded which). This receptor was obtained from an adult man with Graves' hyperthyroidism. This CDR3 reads CASSGPGTGGEKLFF. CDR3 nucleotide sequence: TGCGCCAGCAGCGGCCCCGGGACAGGGGGCGAAAAACTGTTTTTT.